This T cell receptor (beta chain) is drawn from a study of blood T cell repertoires in COVID-19. As for the study in general: T cells, B-cell-depleted T cells, or PBMCs provided the cDNA or gDNA that served as material.

Authors' methods: Nucleated cell counts were estimated from reference gene primer amplification. The method was immunoSEQ multiplex PCR; TCRdb's version includes in-frame clones alone and lacks a portion of them. V, J and clone size were drawn from that table, and D and trimming were deduced from the DNA. The sample has about 310,000 clones; around 87% are singletons. Germline V lookup: CDR1 LNHDA, CDR2 SQIVND (reference sequence). V lost 9 bases, J lost 8 bases, and 4 bases stayed unmatched. CDR3 length: 13 amino acids. This rearrangement joins TRBV19 to TRBJ1-6, with 10 bases lining up with TRBD1. The receptor was isolated from a woman aged 50 to 65 who had recovered from COVID-19. Sequences were obtained from peripheral blood. The CDR3 region has the DNA TGTGCCAGCGCCGGGACAGGGGATTCACCCCTCCACTTT. Translating it yields CASAGTGDSPLHF.